This T cell receptor beta chain appears in the sequencing data of a study of blood T cell repertoires in COVID-19. Across the whole study: The origin of the acute and convalescent COVID-19 samples was the United States, Italy and Spain.

Authors' methods: The assay estimated nucleated cells by amplifying reference gene primers. The protocol was immunoSEQ multiplex PCR, while the TCRdb copy is restricted to in-frame clones and leaves out a portion. V and J calls and clone size come straight from that table; D and trimming were deduced from the DNA. The sample shows over 200,000 clones, 75% to 90% of them seen only once. This clonotype was obtained from a human donor in a cohort sampled during active COVID-19. The sample consisted of peripheral blood.

In DNA form, the CDR3 reads TGTGCCAGAAGCTTAATCTCGGGATTCTATTCCTACGAGCAGTACTTC. Amino acids: CARSLISGFYSYEQYF. The chain joins TRBV5-3 to TRBJ2-7, with TRBD2 as a possible D gene (5 bases). TRBV5-3 is an ORF; its function is uncertain. V was clipped by 2 bases and J by 1 base, with 16 bases between them. The CDR3 runs 16 residues.